The 8 T cell receptor beta chains below were found in one sample sequenced in a study of human T cells and chemical hapten exposure. TCRdb used MiXCR to reprocess the RACE reads, holding one entry per CDR3 protein. The table lists more than 70,000 distinct CDR3 sequences, approximately 10% of them singletons. Time point here: patch test 3, about 24 weeks after DPC sensitization. Treatment of the sample: therapeutic diphenylcyclopropenone sensitization with weekly scalp DPC. The starting material was whole blood, obtained in connection with sensitization to the hapten diphenylcyclopropenone (DPC). All receptors derive from a woman in her twenties or thirties with alopecia areata. Some clones in this sample may be carry-over from other donors' samples.

Many counts were recorded for this clonotype. The rearrangement links TRBV3-1 to TRBJ2-2; D possibly corresponds to TRBD1 (6 bases). CDR3 length: 16 amino acids. The V end was cut by 5 bases, the J end by 0 bases, with 13 bases between. Germline V gives CDR1 LGHDT, CDR2 YNNKEL (reference sequence). CDR3 DNA sequence: TGTGCCAGCAGCGAAGCAGCAGGGGCGAACACCGGGGAGCTGTTTTTT. Translated: CASSEAAGANTGELFF.

This clonotype has ten or more counts. The J gene is TRBJ1-6, the V gene TRBV6-5; 7 nucleotides match TRBD1. Germline V gene lookup returns CDR1 MNHEY and CDR2 SVGAGI. This CDR3 has 19 amino acids. V trimming: 6 bases; J trimming: 8 bases; junction bases outside the gene matches: 22. The CDR3 region is CASRTLTNTLGQSHSPLHF. The CDR3 DNA sequence: TGTGCCAGCAGGACGCTAACTAACACCTTGGGACAGTCCCATTCACCCCTCCACTTT.

This clonotype was seen a handful of times. The chain is built from TRBV12-3 or TRBV12-4 and TRBJ2-1; D not certain. The CDR3 runs to 15 residues. V lost 5 bases, J lost 5 bases, and 16 bases lay in between. Here the CDR3 reads CASSRATVWNNEQFF. CDR3 nucleotides: TGTGCCAGCAGTCGAGCTACAGTTTGGAACAATGAGCAGTTCTTC.

In its sample, this clonotype was seen many times. This chain uses TRBV7-9 with TRBJ2-5, with TRBD2 as a possible D gene (6 bases). V lost 7 bases to trimming and J lost 5 bases, with 11 bases between them. The germline gives CDR1 SEHNR, CDR2 FQNEAQ (reference sequence). The CDR3 contains 12 residues. CDR3 sequence: CASTLRGETQYF. DNA of the CDR3: TGTGCCAGCACCCTACGGGGGGAGACCCAGTACTTC.

At least ten counts were recorded for this clonotype. The chain recombines TRBV2 with TRBJ2-2; a weak D match, TRBD2 (6 bases). Trimming took off 4 bases at V and 1 base at J, with 10 bases between the two ends. Looked up from germline, CDR1 is SNHLY and CDR2 is FYNNEI. The CDR3 is 15 amino acids. The CDR3 DNA sequence: TGTGCCAGCAGTGTAGTGGGAGGGAACACCGGGGAGCTGTTTTTT. Protein: CASSVVGGNTGELFF.

Only a few counts were recorded for this clonotype. This rearrangement joins TRBV29-1 to TRBJ1-1, with D unclear. V gave up 6 bases and J gave up 6 bases, with 20 bases separating them. The CDR3 length is 14 residues. Germline V gene sequence: CDR1 SQVTM, CDR2 ANQGSEA. CDR3: CSVARNGVNAEAFF. In DNA, the CDR3 is TGCAGCGTGGCCCGCAATGGGGTCAACGCTGAAGCTTTCTTT. Full variable domain (missing parts from reference TRBV29-1 and TRBJ1-1): SAVISQKPSRDICQRGTSLTIQCQVDSQVTMMFWYRQQPGQSLTLIATANQGSEATYESGFVIDKFPISRPNLTFSTLTVSNMSPEDSSIYLCSVARNGVNAEAFFGQGTRLTVV.

CDR3 coding DNA: TGTGCCAGCAGCTCGTCCCCGGGGATGGGTGAAAAACTGTTTTTT. This codes for CASSSSPGMGEKLFF. The chain carries TRBV5-4 and TRBJ1-4, with unresolved D. Germline V CDR1 and CDR2: SGHNT, YYREEE (reference sequence). Trimming cost V 3 bases and J 7 bases, with 16 bases left between them. This CDR3 spans 15 amino acids.

This clonotype was observed a few times. The chain couples TRBV3-1 to TRBJ2-2, with D perhaps matching TRBD1 or TRBD2 (5 bases each). CDR1 and CDR2 from the germline V gene are LGHDT and YNNKEL (reference sequence). CDR3 length equals 15 residues. With 4 bases removed from V and 2 bases from J, the gap between germline ends came to 11 bases. CDR3 bases: TGTGCCAGCAGCCCTTGGGGGAGAAACACCGGGGAGCTGTTTTTT. It is translated as CASSPWGRNTGELFF.